Below, 23 T cell receptor beta chains from the same sample are listed, as sequenced in a study of T cells after yellow fever vaccination. In TCRdb, the 5' RACE reads were re-called with MiXCR into one record per CDR3 protein. The sample lists some 340,000 distinct CDR3 sequences, approximately 4% seen once, with just under 25% in the top ten. This specimen consisted of PBMCs, obtained 5 days after the yellow fever booster vaccination. The origin of the receptors is a man aged 18 to 29 who received the YFV17D yellow fever vaccine.

V and J are TRBV4-3 and TRBJ1-1; D unclear. Trimming left V 0 bases short and J 10 bases short, with 9 bases between. The CDR3 consists of 12 residues. Germline V gene lookup returns CDR1 LGHNA and CDR2 YSLEER. In nucleotides, the CDR3 is TGCGCCAGCAGCCAAGATATCGGGCCAGCTTTCTTT. Its translation: CASSQDIGPAFF.

J is TRBJ2-3 and V is TRBV5-1; D possibly corresponds to TRBD2 (7 bases). The length of the CDR3 is 15 residues. CDR1 and CDR2 (germline): SGHRS, YFSETQ. The ends were cut back, 2 bases at V and 5 bases at J, with 15 bases in the middle. CDR3 bases: TGCGCCAGCAGCTTACTCGCGGGGGCTCAAGATACGCAGTATTTT. Protein sequence: CASSLLAGAQDTQYF.

V is TRBV7-2 and J is TRBJ2-3; weak D call: TRBD1 (6 bases). There are 12 residues in the CDR3. Germline lookup yields CDR1 SGHTA and CDR2 FQGNSA. Trimming shortened V by 5 bases and J by 9 bases, and 12 bases separated the two germline ends. The DNA of the CDR3 is TGTGCCAGCAGCCCAGGGGTGAACACGCAGTATTTT. It encodes CASSPGVNTQYF.

The J gene is TRBJ2-7, the V gene TRBV28; D is unresolved. The CDR3 is made up of 13 amino acids. The V end lost 6 bases, the J end lost 0 bases, and 9 bases lay between the germline ends. The germline V gene has CDR1 MDHEN and CDR2 SYDVKM. Here the CDR3 DNA reads TGTGCCAGCAGGTACCATAGCTCCTACGAGCAGTACGTC. Translation: CASRYHSSYEQYV.

There are a few counts of this clonotype. The chain recombines TRBV6-2 or TRBV6-3 with TRBJ1-5, with 8 nucleotides matching TRBD1. Germline V CDR1 and CDR2: MNHEY, SVGEGT. CDR3 size: 17 residues. The V gene end was trimmed by 8 bases and the J gene end by 6 bases; junction bases not matched to a gene: 18. The CDR3 here is CASGDRQGIYAGQPQHF. The CDR3 DNA reads TGTGCCAGCGGGGACAGACAGGGGATTTACGCAGGTCAGCCCCAGCATTTT.

This clonotype was counted between two and nine times. The chain links TRBV28 to TRBJ2-3; the match to TRBD2 covers 9 bases. The CDR3 runs 16 residues. Germline CDR1 is MDHEN and CDR2 is SYDVKM. V lost 3 bases, J lost 5 bases, and 9 bases stayed unmatched. The CDR3 sequence is CASSFGSGGGEDTQYF. CDR3 coding DNA: TGTGCCAGCAGTTTTGGGAGCGGCGGGGGGGAAGATACGCAGTATTTT.

V usage is TRBV5-5 and J usage is TRBJ1-2; D may be TRBD1 (5 bases). This CDR3 region has 15 residues. Trimming removed 4 bases from V and 0 bases from J, with 13 bases in between. Germline CDR1 is SGHKS and CDR2 is YYEKEE (reference sequence). The CDR3 nucleotides are TGTGCCAGCAGCCCCCGGGACTTCTCTAACTATGGCTACACCTTC. Protein product: CASSPRDFSNYGYTF. Combining the CDR3 with reference TRBV5-5 and TRBJ1-2 gives the whole variable domain DAGVTQSPTHLIKTRGQQVTLRCSPISGHKSVSWYQQVLGQGPQFIFQYYEKEERGRGNFPDRFSARQFPNYSSELNVNALLLGDSALYLCASSPRDFSNYGYTFGSGTRLTVV.

This clonotype appeared a few times. The rearrangement joins TRBV4-2 to TRBJ2-1; possibly TRBD1 for D (6 bases). Germline-derived CDR1 and CDR2 are LGHNA and YNFKEQ. The CDR3 contains 16 residues. Trimming removed 0 bases at V and 6 bases at J, with 15 bases between. The CDR3 spells CASSQDLRGLANEQFF. The CDR3 DNA is TGTGCCAGCAGCCAAGATTTGAGGGGGTTGGCCAATGAGCAGTTCTTC.

This clonotype was picked up a small number of times. This chain joins TRBV6-2 or TRBV6-3 and TRBJ2-2, with TRBD2 matching 7 bases. The CDR3 contains 16 residues. Per the germline V gene, CDR1 is MNHEY and CDR2 is SVGEGT. Unmatched junction bases numbered 10, after V lost 6 bases and J lost 3 bases. CDR3 sequence: CASSLFRLADTGELFF. The CDR3 DNA reads as TGTGCCAGCAGCCTATTCAGACTAGCAGACACCGGGGAGCTGTTTTTT.

This clonotype was seen more than once but under ten times. This rearrangement joins TRBV6-1 to TRBJ2-3; D is uncertain. Trimming shortened V by 2 bases and J by 2 bases, and 14 bases separated the two germline ends. The germline gives CDR1 MNHNS, CDR2 SASEGT. The length of the CDR3 is 16 residues. The DNA for the CDR3 is TGTGCCAGCAGTGAAAGATCCACCCGACCCACAGATACGCAGTATTTT. This gives the protein CASSERSTRPTDTQYF.

This clonotype was detected ten times or more. The chain has TRBV7-9 and TRBJ2-7; D is ambiguous. V was pared by 3 bases and J by 4 bases, with 7 bases between. Germline CDR1 reads SEHNR; CDR2 reads FQNEAQ (reference sequence). The CDR3 runs 12 residues. The CDR3 here is CASSFMGYEQYF. CDR3 DNA: TGTGCCAGCAGCTTTATGGGTTACGAGCAGTACTTC. Drawing the rest from reference TRBV7-9 and TRBJ2-7, the complete variable domain is DTGVSQNPRHKITKRGQNVTFRCDPISEHNRLYWYRQTLGQGPEFLTYFQNEAQLEKSRLLSDRFSAERPKGSFSTLEIQRTEQGDSAMYLCASSFMGYEQYFGPGTRLTVT.

CDR3 sequence reads: CASSLPQGGSPLHF. The DNA of the CDR3 is TGTGCCAGCAGTTTGCCCCAGGGGGGATCACCCCTCCACTTT. The chain is built from TRBV28 and TRBJ1-6; 7 nucleotides match TRBD1. Germline V gene data show CDR1 as MDHEN and CDR2 as SYDVKM. The V segment lost 3 bases and the J segment 10 bases; nucleotides outside the gene matches: 6. This CDR3 region has 14 residues. The complete variable domain, with remaining parts taken from reference TRBV28 and TRBJ1-6, reads DVKVTQSSRYLVKRTGEKVFLECVQDMDHENMFWYRQDPGLGLRLIYFSYDVKMKEKGDIPEGYSVSREKKERFSLILESASTNQTSMYLCASSLPQGGSPLHFGNGTRLTVT.

This clonotype was seen ten or more times. The chain employs TRBV6-2 or TRBV6-3 and TRBJ2-4, with D hard to call. Per the germline V gene, CDR1 is MNHEY and CDR2 is SVGEGT. The CDR3 spans 16 residues. V dropped 0 bases and J dropped 1 base, with 10 bases sitting between them. The CDR3 region has the DNA TGTGCCAGCAGTTACTCGATATTAGGGGCCAAAAACATTCAGTACTTC. Translated, it gives CASSYSILGAKNIQYF.

Here the CDR3 DNA reads TGTGCCAGCAGTTACTCCACAGGGGGGAACACCGGGGAGCTGTTTTTT. Translating it yields CASSYSTGGNTGELFF. V and J are TRBV6-5 and TRBJ2-2; 8 nucleotides agree with TRBD1. V lost 0 bases and J lost 1; bases outside the gene matches: 1. Per the germline V gene, CDR1 is MNHEY and CDR2 is SVGAGI. This CDR3 contains 16 residues.

The genes are TRBV7-9 and TRBJ2-1; D remains unclear. CDR3 length equals 11 residues. The V gene lost 7 bases and the J gene lost 10 bases, with 11 bases spanning the gap. Germline values: CDR1 SEHNR, CDR2 FQNEAQ (reference sequence). The CDR3 is CASTKVGEQFF. The CDR3 region has the DNA TGTGCCAGCACAAAGGTTGGGGAGCAGTTCTTC.

This clonotype turned up a few times. The CDR3 sequence is CASPPSRDRAYEQYV. The CDR3 bases are TGTGCCAGCCCACCATCCCGGGACAGGGCCTACGAGCAGTACGTC. The chain joins TRBV7-2 to TRBJ2-7, with 9 bases aligning to TRBD1. Germline V lookup: CDR1 SGHTA, CDR2 FQGNSA. The V and J ends lost 8 bases and 2 bases, in that order; junction bases with no gene match: 10. The CDR3 contains 15 residues.

This clonotype was counted a few times. V usage is TRBV7-9 and J usage is TRBJ1-1; the D is unclear. The CDR3 spans 13 residues. Germline assignment: CDR1 SEHNR and CDR2 FQNEAQ (reference sequence). The germline V and J ends were trimmed by 5 bases and 6 bases, with 13 bases remaining between them. The CDR3 spells CASSQVVGAEAFF. Written as DNA, the CDR3 is TGTGCCAGCAGCCAGGTGGTTGGGGCTGAAGCTTTCTTT. Full variable domain (outside the CDR3, taken from reference TRBV7-9 and TRBJ1-1): DTGVSQNPRHKITKRGQNVTFRCDPISEHNRLYWYRQTLGQGPEFLTYFQNEAQLEKSRLLSDRFSAERPKGSFSTLEIQRTEQGDSAMYLCASSQVVGAEAFFGQGTRLTVV.

This clonotype came up a few times. The chain is built from TRBV7-2 and TRBJ2-2; D is unresolved. The V end lost 4 bases, the J end lost 0 bases, and 6 bases lay between the germline ends. Germline loops: CDR1 SGHTA, CDR2 FQGNSA. CDR3 length: 14 amino acids. CDR3 in DNA: TGTGCCAGCAGCTCTTCAGCGAACACCGGGGAGCTGTTTTTT. It is translated as CASSSSANTGELFF.

Here the CDR3 reads CASSLGGTAGTYEQYF. The CDR3 DNA reads as TGCGCCAGCAGCTTGGGGGGGACAGCGGGTACCTACGAGCAGTACTTC. The V call is TRBV5-1, the J call TRBJ2-7, with D possibly matching TRBD1 (7 bases). CDR3 length: 16 amino acids. Germline V gene sequence: CDR1 SGHRS, CDR2 YFSETQ. Trimming stripped 0 bases from V and 2 bases from J, with 15 bases between.

This clonotype was detected many times. The chain links TRBV15 to TRBJ2-7; 10 bases line up with TRBD2. The V gene's germline CDR1 is LNHNV and CDR2 YYDKDF (reference sequence). This CDR3 contains 14 residues. With 5 bases clipped from V and 4 bases from J, the junction kept 5 bases outside the gene matches. The CDR3 protein is CATSRILAGYEQYV. CDR3 bases: TGTGCCACCAGCCGGATACTAGCGGGGTACGAGCAGTACGTC.

The genes are TRBV5-1 and TRBJ2-1, with 14 positions matching TRBD2. V was clipped by 5 bases and J by 0 bases; unmatched bases: 1. Germline V lookup: CDR1 SGHRS, CDR2 YFSETQ. The CDR3 length is 16 residues. CDR3 sequence: CASRTSGGVSYNEQFF. The CDR3 DNA follows: TGCGCCAGCAGGACTAGCGGGGGGGTCTCCTACAATGAGCAGTTCTTC.

This clonotype was seen a handful of times. J is TRBJ1-1 and V is TRBV20-1, with 9 bases fitting TRBD1. J was trimmed by 2 bases and V by 6 bases; bases with no gene match: 4. The CDR3 sequence is 13 residues long. Per the germline V gene, CDR1 is DFQATT and CDR2 is SNEGSKA (reference sequence). CDR3 bases: TGCAGTGCAGACAGGGGGGCCAACACTGAAGCTTTCTTT. This codes for CSADRGANTEAFF.

This clonotype was picked up many times. The chain has TRBV6-5 and TRBJ1-2; weak D call: TRBD1 (5 bases). V shed 3 bases and J shed 4 bases, with 15 bases lying between them. The germline V gene has CDR1 MNHEY and CDR2 SVGAGI. There are 15 residues in the CDR3. In nucleotides, the CDR3 is TGTGCCAGCAGTTATATGGCAGGCGGGGGCTATGGCTACACCTTC. Protein sequence: CASSYMAGGGYGYTF.